This is a list of T cell receptor beta chains from one sample in a study of T-cell reconstitution after alpha-beta-depleted transplantation in children. TCRdb called the PCR reads again in MiXCR, with one record for every CDR3 protein. The sample yields approximately 270,000 distinct CDR3 sequences, about 24% seen once. The sample consisted of PBMCs, mostly from graft donor cells, taken 360 days after TCRalphabeta/CD19-depleted stem cell transplant. Receptor source: a female patient under 10 years old who had a stem cell transplant for congenital amegakaryocytic thrombocytopenia, so the T cells may come from the graft donor. CDR3s include the opening cysteine and the closing phenylalanine or tryptophan. A D gene is named only where the DNA matches it firmly. Size values are once, few and many counts, or a class for expanded clones, and some rows have none.

len,j_gene,d_gene,v_gene,abundance,CDR3nt,CDR3aa
12,TRBJ2-2,-,TRBV5-1,-,TGCGCCAGCAGCTTGATGTTGGGGGAGCTGTTTTTT,CASSLMLGELFF
15,TRBJ2-1,TRBD2,TRBV27,many,TGTGCCAGCCGACCGTGGCTAGCGGGAAACAATGAGCAGTTCTTC,CASRPWLAGNNEQFF
12,TRBJ2-3,-,TRBV9,-,TGTGCCAGCAGCGTAGGTCCAGATACGCAGTATTTT,CASSVGPDTQYF
14,TRBJ2-7,-,TRBV20-1,few,TGCAGTGCTAGAGATATGGGGGGCGGCTACGAGCAGTACTTC,CSARDMGGGYEQYF
14,TRBJ1-5,-,TRBV19,once,TGTGCCAGTAGCCCACGGAAGGCCCATCAGCCCCAGCATTTT,CASSPRKAHQPQHF
13,TRBJ2-7,-,TRBV20-1,few,TGCAGTGCTAGACGACAGGAAATAGGCGAGCAGTACTTC,CSARRQEIGEQYF
19,TRBJ2-3,-,TRBV5-4,few,TGTGCCAGCAGCTTGGGTTTCTTTTGGTCCCCGGGAGCCCTGGATACGCAGTATTTT,CASSLGFFWSPGALDTQYF
15,TRBJ2-7,-,TRBV15,few,TGTGCCACCAGCAGAGTGGACCGGGCCCCCTACGAGCAGTACTTC,CATSRVDRAPYEQYF
13,TRBJ2-5,-,TRBV20-1,few,TGCAGTGGCCCGGACACGGGTCGTGAGACCCAGTACTTC,CSGPDTGRETQYF
15,TRBJ2-4,-,TRBV11-2,few,TGTGCCAGCAGCTTGTGGGAGCACCCCGGGAACATTCAGTACTTC,CASSLWEHPGNIQYF
15,TRBJ2-1,TRBD2,TRBV5-1,-,TGCGCCAGCCGAAATGGACTAGCTGCTGGCAATGAGCAGTTCTTC,CASRNGLAAGNEQFF
17,TRBJ2-3,TRBD2,TRBV5-1,many,TGCGCCAGCAGCCCTGCTCCGGGACATACGACTAGCGGGATGCCTTATTTT,CASSPAPGHTTSGMPYF
12,TRBJ2-1,-,TRBV20-1,once,TGCAGTGCTGGAGGACTAGGGGGTGAGCAGTTCTTC,CSAGGLGGEQFF
12,TRBJ1-2,TRBD1,TRBV12-3/TRBV12-4,-,TGTGCCAGCAGTCGACAGGGAGGTGGCTACACCTTC,CASSRQGGGYTF
13,TRBJ1-2,TRBD1,TRBV5-1,-,TGCGCCAGCAGCCTCGGGACAGCGTACGGCTACACCTTC,CASSLGTAYGYTF
15,TRBJ2-7,-,TRBV4-3,few,TGCGCCAGCAGCCAAGATTGGGGGCCGACCTACGAGCAGTACTTC,CASSQDWGPTYEQYF
15,TRBJ2-7,TRBD2,TRBV5-1,-,TGCGCCAGCAGCTTGGACGCCAGGGAGGGCTACGAGCAGTACTTC,CASSLDAREGYEQYF
13,TRBJ1-1,TRBD1,TRBV6-2/TRBV6-3,-,TGTGCCAGCAGTTACGCAGGGGGAATTGAAGCTTTCTTT,CASSYAGGIEAFF
11,TRBJ2-5,-,TRBV7-9,few,TGTGCCAGCATCCTAGGGGAGACCCAGTACTTC,CASILGETQYF
12,TRBJ2-3,-,TRBV28,-,TGTGCCAGCAGTCGACCTATAGATACGCAGTATTTT,CASSRPIDTQYF
14,TRBJ2-1,-,TRBV25-1,-,TGTGCCAGCAGTGAGGGGGTCCCCTACAATGAGCAGTTCTTC,CASSEGVPYNEQFF
14,TRBJ2-3,-,TRBV7-3,-,TGTGCCAGCAGCTTTTACGGGAGAGGAGATACGCAGTATTTT,CASSFYGRGDTQYF
14,TRBJ2-1,TRBD1,TRBV6-2/TRBV6-3,few,TGTGCCAGCAGTCACGGACAGGGGAGGGATGAGCAGTTCTTC,CASSHGQGRDEQFF
13,TRBJ2-4,-,TRBV6-2/TRBV6-3,many,TGTGCCAGCATCGGACAGGGAGGGGGCATTCAGTACTTC,CASIGQGGGIQYF
14,TRBJ1-4,TRBD1,TRBV20-1,-,TGCAGTGCTCGTGAGACAGGGATCATTGAAAAACTGTTTTTT,CSARETGIIEKLFF
15,TRBJ1-1,-,TRBV29-1,few,TGCAGCGCTCCTACAGGGTCCGGGATGAACACTGAAGCTTTCTTT,CSAPTGSGMNTEAFF
12,TRBJ2-1,-,TRBV4-3,-,-,CASYPCGVEQFF
15,TRBJ2-7,-,TRBV5-1,few,TGCGCCAGCAGCTTGTCCGACGGAACATTATACGAGCAGTACTTC,CASSLSDGTLYEQYF
14,TRBJ2-2,-,TRBV3-1,many,TGTGCCAGCAGCCGGGACTGGAACACCGGGGAGCTGTTTTTT,CASSRDWNTGELFF
16,TRBJ2-3,-,TRBV3-1,few,TGTGCCAGCAGCCAAGGGTTTGGGCCCCGCACAGATACGCAGTATTTT,CASSQGFGPRTDTQYF
16,TRBJ2-2,-,TRBV7-6,-,TGTGCCAGCAGCCAAGTGGACACTAAGAACACCGGGGAGCTGTTTTTT,CASSQVDTKNTGELFF
16,TRBJ2-1,TRBD2,TRBV7-9,-,TGTGCCAGCAGCTCCTCTAGCGGGCACACCTACAATGAGCAGTTCTTC,CASSSSSGHTYNEQFF
14,TRBJ2-7,TRBD1,TRBV12-3/TRBV12-4,few,TGTGCCAGCAGTTTTTCCGGGACAGCCTACGAGCAGTACTTC,CASSFSGTAYEQYF
14,TRBJ2-5,-,TRBV3-1,-,TGTGCCAGCAGCCGCCGGGAAAACCAAGAGACCCAGTACTTC,CASSRRENQETQYF
16,TRBJ2-5,-,TRBV28,-,TGTGCCAGCAGCTTTGTGTGGGGTTGGCAGTCAGAGACCCAGTACTTC,CASSFVWGWQSETQYF
13,TRBJ2-1,-,TRBV6-5,few,TGTGCCAGCAGTTGGGGGCTTTGGAATGAGCAGTTCTTC,CASSWGLWNEQFF
16,TRBJ2-7,TRBD2,TRBV7-2,-,TGTGCCAGCAGCTTAGGGCTAGCGGGAGTTTCCTACGAGCAGTACTTC,CASSLGLAGVSYEQYF